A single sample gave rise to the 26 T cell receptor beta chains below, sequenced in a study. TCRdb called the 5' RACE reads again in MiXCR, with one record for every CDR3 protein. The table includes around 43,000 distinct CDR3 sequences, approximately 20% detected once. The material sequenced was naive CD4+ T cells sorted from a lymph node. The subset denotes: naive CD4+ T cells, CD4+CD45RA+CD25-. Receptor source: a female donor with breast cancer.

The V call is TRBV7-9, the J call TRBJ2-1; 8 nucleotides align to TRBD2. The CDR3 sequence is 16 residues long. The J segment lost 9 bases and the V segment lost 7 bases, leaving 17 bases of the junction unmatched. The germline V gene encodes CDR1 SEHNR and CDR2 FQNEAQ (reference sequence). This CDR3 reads CASIPNRGLVSGEQFF. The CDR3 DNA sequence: TGTGCCAGCATTCCCAATCGGGGACTAGTCTCTGGTGAGCAGTTCTTC. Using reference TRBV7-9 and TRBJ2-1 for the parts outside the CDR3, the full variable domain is DTGVSQNPRHKITKRGQNVTFRCDPISEHNRLYWYRQTLGQGPEFLTYFQNEAQLEKSRLLSDRFSAERPKGSFSTLEIQRTEQGDSAMYLCASIPNRGLVSGEQFFGPGTRLTVL.

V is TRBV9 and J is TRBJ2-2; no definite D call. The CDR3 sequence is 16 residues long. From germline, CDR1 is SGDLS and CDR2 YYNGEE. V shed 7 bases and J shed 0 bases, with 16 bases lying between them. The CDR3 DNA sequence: TGTGCCAGCTCCCGATCAAGCGAACCGAACACCGGGGAGCTGTTTTTT. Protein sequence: CASSRSSEPNTGELFF.

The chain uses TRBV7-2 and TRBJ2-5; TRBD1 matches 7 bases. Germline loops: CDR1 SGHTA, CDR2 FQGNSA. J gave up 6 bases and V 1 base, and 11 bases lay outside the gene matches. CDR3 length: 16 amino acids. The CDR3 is CASSLVRDSLSQTQYF. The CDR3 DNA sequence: TGTGCCAGCAGCTTAGTTCGGGACAGTCTAAGTCAGACCCAGTACTTC.

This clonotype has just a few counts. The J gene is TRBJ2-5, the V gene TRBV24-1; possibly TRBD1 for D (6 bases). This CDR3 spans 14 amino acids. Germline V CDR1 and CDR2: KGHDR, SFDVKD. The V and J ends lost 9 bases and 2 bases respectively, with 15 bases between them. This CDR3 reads CATGTSGSQETQYF. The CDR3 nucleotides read TGTGCCACCGGGACATCGGGCAGTCAAGAGACCCAGTACTTC.

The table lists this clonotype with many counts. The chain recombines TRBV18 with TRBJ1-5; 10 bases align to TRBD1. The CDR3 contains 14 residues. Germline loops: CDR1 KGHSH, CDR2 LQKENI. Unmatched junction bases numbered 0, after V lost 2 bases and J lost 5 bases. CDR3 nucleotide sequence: TGTGCCAGCTCACCAGGGACAGGGGATCAGCCCCAGCATTTT. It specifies CASSPGTGDQPQHF.

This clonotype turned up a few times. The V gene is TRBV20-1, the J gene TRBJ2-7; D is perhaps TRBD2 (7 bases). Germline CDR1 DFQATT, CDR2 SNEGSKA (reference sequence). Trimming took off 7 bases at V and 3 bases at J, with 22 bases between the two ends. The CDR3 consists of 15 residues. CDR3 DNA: TGCAGTGGGGAGGGGGGCCGCCAAGGTGGCTACGAGCAGTACTTC. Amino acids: CSGEGGRQGGYEQYF.

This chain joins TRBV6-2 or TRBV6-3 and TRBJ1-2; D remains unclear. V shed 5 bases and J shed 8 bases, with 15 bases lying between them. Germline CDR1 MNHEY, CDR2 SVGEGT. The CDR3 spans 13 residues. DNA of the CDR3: TGTGCCAGCAGTCACCGGCGCAGTCACGGCTACACCTTC. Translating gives CASSHRRSHGYTF.

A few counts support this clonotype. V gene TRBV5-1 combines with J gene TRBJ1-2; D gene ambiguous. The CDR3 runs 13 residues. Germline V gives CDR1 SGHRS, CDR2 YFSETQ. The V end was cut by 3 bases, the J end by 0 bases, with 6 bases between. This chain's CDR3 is CASSYLTNYGYTF. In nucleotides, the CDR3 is TGCGCCAGCAGCTATCTTACTAACTATGGCTACACCTTC.

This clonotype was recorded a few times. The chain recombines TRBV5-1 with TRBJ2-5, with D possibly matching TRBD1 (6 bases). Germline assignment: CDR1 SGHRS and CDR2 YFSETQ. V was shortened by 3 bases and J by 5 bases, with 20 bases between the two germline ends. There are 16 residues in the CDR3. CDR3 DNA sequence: TGCGCCAGCAGCTCGAGGGAGACAGGAAGATCGGAGACCCAGTACTTC. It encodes CASSSRETGRSETQYF.

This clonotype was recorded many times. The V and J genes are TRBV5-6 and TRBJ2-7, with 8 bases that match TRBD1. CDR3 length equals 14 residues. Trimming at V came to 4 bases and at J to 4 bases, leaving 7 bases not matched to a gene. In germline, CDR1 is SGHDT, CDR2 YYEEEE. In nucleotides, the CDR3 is TGTGCCAGCAGCGGAGGGACAGGACTTTACGAGCAGTACTTC. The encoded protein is CASSGGTGLYEQYF. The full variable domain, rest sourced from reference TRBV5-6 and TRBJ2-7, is DAGVTQSPTHLIKTRGQQVTLRCSPKSGHDTVSWYQQALGQGPQFIFQYYEEEERQRGNFPDRFSGHQFPNYSSELNVNALLLGDSALYLCASSGGTGLYEQYFGPGTRLTVT.

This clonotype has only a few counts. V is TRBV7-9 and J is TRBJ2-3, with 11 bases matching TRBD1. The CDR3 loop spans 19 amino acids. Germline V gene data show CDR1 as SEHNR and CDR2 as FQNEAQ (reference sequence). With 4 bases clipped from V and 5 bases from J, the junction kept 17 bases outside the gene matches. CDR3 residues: CASSSTPGYPGTGGDTQYF. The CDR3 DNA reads TGTGCCAGCAGCTCGACACCTGGATACCCCGGGACAGGGGGAGATACGCAGTATTTT. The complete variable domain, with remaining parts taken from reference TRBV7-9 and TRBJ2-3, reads DTGVSQNPRHKITKRGQNVTFRCDPISEHNRLYWYRQTLGQGPEFLTYFQNEAQLEKSRLLSDRFSAERPKGSFSTLEIQRTEQGDSAMYLCASSSTPGYPGTGGDTQYFGPGTRLTVL.

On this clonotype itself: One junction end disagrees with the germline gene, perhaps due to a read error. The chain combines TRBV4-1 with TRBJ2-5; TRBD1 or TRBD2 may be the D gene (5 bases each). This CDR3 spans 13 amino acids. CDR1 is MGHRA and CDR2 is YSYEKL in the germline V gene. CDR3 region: CASSPRGGETQYF. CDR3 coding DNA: TGCGCCAGTAGCCCCCGGGGCGGGGAGACCCAGTACTTC.

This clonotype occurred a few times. The CDR3 here is CASSQVGLGSGYNEQFF. The CDR3 DNA is TGCGCCAGCAGCCAAGTGGGGCTGGGAAGCGGCTACAATGAGCAGTTCTTC. The rearrangement links TRBV4-3 to TRBJ2-1; the D call may be TRBD1 or TRBD2 (5 bases each). The V and J ends lost 1 base and 3 bases respectively, with 16 bases between them. Germline V CDR1 and CDR2: LGHNA, YSLEER. This CDR3 is built from 17 residues.

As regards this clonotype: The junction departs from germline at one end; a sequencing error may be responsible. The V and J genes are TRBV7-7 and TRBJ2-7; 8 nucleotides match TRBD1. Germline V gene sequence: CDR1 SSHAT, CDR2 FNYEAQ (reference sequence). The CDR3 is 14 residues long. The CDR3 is CASSLGNGQGEQYF. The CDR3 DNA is TGTGCTAGCAGCTTAGGAAACGGACAGGGCGAGCAGTACTTC. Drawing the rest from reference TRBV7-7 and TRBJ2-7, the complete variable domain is GAGVSQSPRYKVTKRGQDVTLRCDPISSHATLYWYQQALGQGPEFLTYFNYEAQPDKSGLPSDRFSAERPEGSISTLTIQRTEQRDSAMYRCASSLGNGQGEQYFGPGTRLTVT.

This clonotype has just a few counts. The CDR3 loop is CATSGQGIRYTF. The CDR3 bases are TGTGCCACTTCGGGACAGGGGATTCGCTACACCTTC. This sequence joins TRBV28 and TRBJ1-2; 10 nucleotides match TRBD1. Trimming took 10 bases from V and 9 from J; bases not matched to a gene: 8. The CDR3 has 12 residues. The germline CDR1 and CDR2 sequences are MDHEN and SYDVKM.

The CDR3 here is CASSLLSGGAFSGELFF. The CDR3 DNA sequence: TGTGCCAGCAGCCTCCTGAGCGGGGGGGCGTTTTCCGGGGAGCTGTTTTTT. V and J are TRBV7-9 and TRBJ2-2, with TRBD2 identical over 10 bases. V dropped 5 bases and J dropped 6; count of bases not matched to a gene: 12. There are 17 residues in the CDR3. The germline gives CDR1 SEHNR, CDR2 FQNEAQ (reference sequence).

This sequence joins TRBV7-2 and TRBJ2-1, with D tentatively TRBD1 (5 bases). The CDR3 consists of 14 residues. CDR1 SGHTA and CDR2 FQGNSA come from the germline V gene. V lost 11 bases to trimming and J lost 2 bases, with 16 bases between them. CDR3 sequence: CAGNQGNPYNEQFF. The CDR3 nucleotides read TGTGCCGGTAACCAGGGAAACCCCTACAATGAGCAGTTCTTC.

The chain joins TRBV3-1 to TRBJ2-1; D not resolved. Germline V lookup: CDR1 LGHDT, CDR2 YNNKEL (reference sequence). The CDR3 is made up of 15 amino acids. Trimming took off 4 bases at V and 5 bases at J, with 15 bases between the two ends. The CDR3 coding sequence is TGTGCCAGCAGCCCTTCGGGTGCGCGCAACAATGAGCAGTTCTTC. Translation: CASSPSGARNNEQFF.

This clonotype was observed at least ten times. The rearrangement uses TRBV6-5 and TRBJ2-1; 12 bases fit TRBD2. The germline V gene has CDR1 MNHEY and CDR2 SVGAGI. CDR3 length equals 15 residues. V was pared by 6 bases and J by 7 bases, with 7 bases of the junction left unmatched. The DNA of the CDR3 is TGTGCCAGCAGCCGACTAGCGGGAGTAGTAAATGAGCAGTTCTTC. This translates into CASSRLAGVVNEQFF.

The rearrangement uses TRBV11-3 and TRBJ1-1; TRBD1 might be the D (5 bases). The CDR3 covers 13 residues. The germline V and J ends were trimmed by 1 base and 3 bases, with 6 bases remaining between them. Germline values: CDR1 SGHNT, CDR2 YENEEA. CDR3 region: CASSLGQYTEAFF. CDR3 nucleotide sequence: TGTGCCAGCAGCTTAGGACAGTACACTGAAGCTTTCTTT.

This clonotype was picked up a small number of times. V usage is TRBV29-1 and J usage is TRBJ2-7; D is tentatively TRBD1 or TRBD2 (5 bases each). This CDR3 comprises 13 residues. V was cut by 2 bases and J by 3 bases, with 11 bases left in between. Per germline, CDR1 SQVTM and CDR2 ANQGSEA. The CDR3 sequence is CSVEIGTGYEQYF. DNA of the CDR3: TGCAGCGTTGAAATCGGGACGGGCTACGAGCAGTACTTC.

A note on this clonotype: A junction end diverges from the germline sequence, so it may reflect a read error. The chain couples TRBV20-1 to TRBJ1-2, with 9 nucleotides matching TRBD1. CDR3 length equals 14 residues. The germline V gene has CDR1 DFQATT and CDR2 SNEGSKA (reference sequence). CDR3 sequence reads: CSAIQGAQGYGYTF. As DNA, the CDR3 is TGCAGTGCTATACAGGGGGCGCAGGGCTATGGCTACACTTTC.

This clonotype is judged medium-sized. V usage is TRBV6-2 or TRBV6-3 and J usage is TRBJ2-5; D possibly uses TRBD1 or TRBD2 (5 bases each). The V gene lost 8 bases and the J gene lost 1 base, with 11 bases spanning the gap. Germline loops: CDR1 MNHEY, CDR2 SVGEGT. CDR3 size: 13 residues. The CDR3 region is CASGDRFQETQYF. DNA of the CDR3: TGTGCCAGCGGGGACCGCTTCCAAGAGACCCAGTACTTC.

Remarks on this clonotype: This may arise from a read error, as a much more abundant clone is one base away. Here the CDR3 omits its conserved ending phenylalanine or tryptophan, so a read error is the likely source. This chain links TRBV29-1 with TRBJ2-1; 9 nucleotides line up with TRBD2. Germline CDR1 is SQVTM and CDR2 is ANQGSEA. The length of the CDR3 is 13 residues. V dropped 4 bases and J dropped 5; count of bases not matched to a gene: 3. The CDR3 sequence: CSVAGLADNEQFS. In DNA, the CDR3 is TGCAGCGTTGCGGGACTAGCAGACAATGAGCAGTTCTCC.

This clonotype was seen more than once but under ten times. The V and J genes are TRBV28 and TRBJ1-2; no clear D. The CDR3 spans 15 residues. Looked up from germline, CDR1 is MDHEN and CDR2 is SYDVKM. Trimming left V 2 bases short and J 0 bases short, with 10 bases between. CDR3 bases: TGTGCCAGCAGTTTAGGCGGTATTTCTAACTATGGCTACACCTTC. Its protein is CASSLGGISNYGYTF.

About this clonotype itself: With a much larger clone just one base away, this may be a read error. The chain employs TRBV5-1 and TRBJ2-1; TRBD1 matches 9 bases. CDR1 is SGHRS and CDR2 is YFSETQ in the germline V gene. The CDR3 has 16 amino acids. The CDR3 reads CASSLGGTGPYNEQCF. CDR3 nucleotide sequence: TGCGCCAGCAGCTTGGGTGGGACAGGGCCTTACAATGAGCAGTGCTTC.